This T cell receptor beta chain was documented in a study of human T cells and chemical hapten exposure. This clonotype was recorded many times. Time point reported: patch test 1, 2 weeks after DPC sensitization. Treatment: therapeutic diphenylcyclopropenone sensitization with weekly scalp DPC. A single record per CDR3 protein comes from TCRdb applying MiXCR to the RACE reads. The sample has some 400,000 distinct CDR3 sequences, around 5% seen once; the top ten hold 2% to 2.5%. Source: whole blood, taken in connection with sensitization to the hapten diphenylcyclopropenone (DPC). The TCR originated in a woman aged 45-65 years with alopecia areata. Some clones in this sample may be carry-over from other donors' samples.

The CDR3 reads CASSDRTGGSPLHF. The CDR3, as DNA: TGCGCCAGCAGTGACAGGACAGGGGGTTCACCCCTCCACTTT. V usage is TRBV10-2 and J usage is TRBJ1-6, with 10 nucleotides matching TRBD1. Germline trimming cut 3 bases from V and 9 bases from J; bases unmatched to any gene: 2. This CDR3 has 14 residues. Germline CDR1 is WSHSY and CDR2 is SAAADI.